A single sample is the source of the 5 T cell receptor beta chains below, sequenced in a study of technical replicates of blood from a few donors. Sequenced by immunoSEQ multiplex PCR; TCRdb stores in-frame clones only, minus some. The sample carries some 64,000 clones, around 85% recorded once. Specimen: PBMCs. Receptor source: a human donor in good health. Some clones in this sample may be carry-over from other donors' samples.

The chain carries TRBV9 and TRBJ1-1, with 7 nucleotides matching TRBD1. With V trimmed by 3 bases and J by 0 bases, 2 bases remained unmatched. The CDR3 loop spans 14 amino acids. From germline, CDR1 is SGDLS and CDR2 YYNGEE. The CDR3 spells CASSGQGVNTEAFF. The CDR3 DNA is TGTGCCAGCAGCGGCCAGGGGGTGAACACTGAAGCTTTCTTT.

The chain has TRBV2 and TRBJ2-6, with TRBD2 matching over 11 bases. This CDR3 region has 19 residues. Germline CDR1 and CDR2: SNHLY and FYNNEI. The ends lost 3 bases at V and 4 bases at J; junction bases unmatched: 11. The chain's CDR3 is CASSEGLAASTKGANVLTF. In DNA, the CDR3 is TGTGCCAGCAGTGAGGGACTAGCGGCTTCAACGAAAGGGGCCAACGTCCTGACTTTC.

In its sample, this clone was seen once. The chain joins TRBV2 to TRBJ2-1; TRBD2 matches at 11 bases. Unmatched junction bases numbered 7, after V lost 5 bases and J lost 4 bases. Germline CDR1 is SNHLY and CDR2 is FYNNEI. The CDR3 consists of 16 residues. The CDR3 is CASSSRLAGRYNEQFF. In DNA form, the CDR3 reads TGTGCCAGCAGTTCGAGACTAGCGGGACGATACAATGAGCAGTTCTTC.

The V call is TRBV7-9, the J call TRBJ2-2, with D unclear. CDR3 length: 15 residues. Trimming stripped 0 bases from V and 1 base from J, with 6 bases between. Germline V gene data show CDR1 as SEHNR and CDR2 as FQNEAQ (reference sequence). The chain's CDR3 is CASSLASLNTGELFF. The DNA for the CDR3 is TGTGCCAGCAGCTTAGCCTCCTTGAACACCGGGGAGCTGTTTTTT.

The chain links TRBV7-3 to TRBJ2-3, with 7 bases fitting TRBD1. Germline lookup yields CDR1 SGHTA and CDR2 FQGTGA. The CDR3 contains 15 residues. Losses at the gene ends were 5 bases for V and 3 bases for J; bases not matched to a gene: 8. The CDR3 is CASSRTGVGTDTQYF. CDR3 coding DNA: TGTGCCAGCAGCCGTACAGGGGTTGGGACAGATACGCAGTATTTT.